These 20 T cell receptor beta chains were sequenced from one sample in a study of T-cell reconstitution after alpha-beta-depleted transplantation in children. Unique molecular identifiers were incorporated into the prepared TCRbeta library. TCRdb passed the PCR reads through MiXCR, listing each CDR3 protein once. Here the sample spans some 130,000 distinct CDR3 sequences, about 9.5% being singletons. The sample in question was PBMCs, mostly from graft donor cells, obtained 180 days after TCRalphabeta/CD19-depleted stem cell transplant. The receptors come from a girl less than two years old who had a stem cell transplant for combined immunodeficiency, so the T cells may come from the graft donor.

CDR3 sequence reads: CASSWGPSDGYEQYF. In nucleotides, the CDR3 is TGCGCCAGCAGTTGGGGACCGAGCGACGGGTACGAGCAGTACTTC. The rearrangement uses TRBV5-1 and TRBJ2-7; D could derive from TRBD1 or TRBD2 (5 bases each). Germline assignment: CDR1 SGHRS and CDR2 YFSETQ. This CDR3 comprises 15 residues. Trimming took off 5 bases at V and 4 bases at J, with 19 bases between the two ends.

The chain links TRBV29-1 to TRBJ1-2, with TRBD1 matching over 10 bases. The CDR3 runs 17 residues. Trimming cost V 0 bases and J 2 bases; bases outside gene matches: 9. CDR1 and CDR2 (germline): SQVTM, ANQGSEA. The CDR3 loop is CSVEDRADRGKNYGYTF. CDR3 DNA: TGCAGCGTTGAAGATCGGGCGGACAGGGGGAAGAACTATGGCTACACCTTC.

The V call is TRBV12-3 or TRBV12-4, the J call TRBJ2-1, with 8 bases lining up with TRBD1. There are 13 residues in the CDR3. The ends lost 3 bases at V and 9 bases at J; junction bases unmatched: 4. The CDR3 bases are TGTGCCAGCAGTTTGGGACAGGATGGTGAGCAGTTCTTC. It specifies CASSLGQDGEQFF.

This clonotype was detected only a few times. The chain combines TRBV4-3 with TRBJ2-1; 9 positions agree with TRBD2. This CDR3 contains 17 residues. Trimming took 0 bases from V and 1 from J; bases not matched to a gene: 4. Per the germline V gene, CDR1 is LGHNA and CDR2 is YSLEER. The CDR3 reads CASSQDAGGQSYNEQFF. CDR3 bases: TGCGCCAGCAGCCAAGATGCGGGAGGGCAGTCCTACAATGAGCAGTTCTTC.

The V call is TRBV20-1, the J call TRBJ1-5, with D possibly TRBD1 on 6 matching bases. V gave up 2 bases and J gave up 6 bases, with 17 bases separating them. The CDR3 is 15 amino acids. CDR1 and CDR2 from the germline V gene are DFQATT and SNEGSKA (reference sequence). CDR3 sequence: CSARKRGATPQPQHF. The CDR3 nucleotides are TGCAGTGCTAGAAAACGGGGGGCGACACCTCAGCCCCAGCATTTT.

This clonotype was counted only a few times. It may be a read error: a sequence one base away is much more abundant. The chain recombines TRBV20-1 with TRBJ2-1, with 16 bases fitting TRBD2. The CDR3 is made up of 17 amino acids. Germline V CDR1 and CDR2: DFQATT, SNEGSKA (reference sequence). CDR3 DNA sequence: TGCTGTGCTGCCGGGACTAGCGGGGGGGCTATAGAGAATGAGCAGTTCTTC. Translated, it gives CCAAGTSGGAIENEQFF.

This clonotype was counted a few times. V gene TRBV7-2 combines with J gene TRBJ2-2; D is unclear. Germline loops: CDR1 SGHTA, CDR2 FQGNSA. Trimming pared 6 bases from V and 4 bases from J, leaving 9 bases between. The CDR3 covers 13 residues. The CDR3: CASSSRPTGELFF. Written as DNA, the CDR3 is TGTGCCAGCAGTTCCCGGCCCACCGGGGAGCTGTTTTTT.

The chain combines TRBV5-5 with TRBJ1-3, with no clear D. This CDR3 region has 13 residues. The germline V and J ends were trimmed by 1 base and 4 bases, with 6 bases remaining between them. CDR1 and CDR2 (germline): SGHKS, YYEKEE (reference sequence). The CDR3 DNA reads TGTGCCAGCAGCTTGTACGGAGGAAACACCATATATTTT. It specifies CASSLYGGNTIYF.

CDR3 bases: TGTGCCAGCAGCCGCGTCAGGGACTACGAGCAGTACTTC. This translates into CASSRVRDYEQYF. The chain joins TRBV7-2 to TRBJ2-7; possible D gene TRBD1, 5 bases. The V gene's germline CDR1 is SGHTA and CDR2 FQGNSA. The CDR3 is 13 residues long. V gave up 5 bases and J gave up 3 bases, with 11 bases separating them.

This sequence joins TRBV29-1 and TRBJ2-5; 13 bases line up with TRBD2. J gave up 5 bases and V 2 bases, and 2 bases lay outside the gene matches. CDR1 SQVTM and CDR2 ANQGSEA come from the germline V gene. This CDR3 region has 14 residues. Here the CDR3 reads CSVEKGLAGETQYF. DNA for the CDR3: TGCAGCGTTGAAAAGGGACTAGCGGGGGAGACCCAGTACTTC.

This clonotype was seen many times. V is TRBV12-3 or TRBV12-4 and J is TRBJ2-2, with D possibly matching TRBD1 (7 bases). V lost 6 bases to trimming and J lost 7 bases, with 18 bases between them. This CDR3 has 15 residues. The CDR3 loop reads CASSLDREEFGELFF. Here the CDR3 DNA reads TGTGCCAGCAGCCTCGACAGGGAGGAGTTCGGGGAGCTGTTTTTT.

The gene calls are TRBV11-2 and TRBJ2-5; either TRBD1 or TRBD2 may fit D (6 bases each). CDR3 length: 19 residues. V was pared by 1 base and J by 2 bases, with 23 bases between. From germline, CDR1 is SGHAT and CDR2 FQNNGV. The DNA of the CDR3 is TGTGCCAGCAGCTTAGGTCAGCGGGCGGGACAAACAGAACAAGAGACCCAGTACTTC. This codes for CASSLGQRAGQTEQETQYF.

The sample holds many counts of this clonotype. This chain uses TRBV7-9 with TRBJ2-5, with a possible D match to TRBD2 (6 bases). The V gene's germline CDR1 is SEHNR and CDR2 FQNEAQ (reference sequence). Trimming removed 5 bases from V and 4 bases from J, with 23 bases in between. The CDR3 has 17 residues. The CDR3 DNA reads as TGTGCCAGCAGCCAACCGGGACTCCGATCGTTCTTAGAGACCCAGTACTTC. This codes for CASSQPGLRSFLETQYF.

This rearrangement joins TRBV7-3 to TRBJ2-3; either TRBD1 or TRBD2 may supply D (6 bases each). This CDR3 is built from 14 residues. The V gene's germline CDR1 is SGHTA and CDR2 FQGTGA. Trimming removed 4 bases from V and 6 bases from J, with 14 bases in between. The CDR3 here is CASSSRGERDTQYF. Here the CDR3 DNA reads TGTGCCAGCAGCTCTAGGGGGGAGAGGGATACGCAGTATTTT. The full variable domain, rest sourced from reference TRBV7-3 and TRBJ2-3, is GAGVSQTPSNKVTEKGKYVELRCDPISGHTALYWYRQSLGQGPEFLIYFQGTGAADDSGLPNDRFFAVRPEGSVSTLKIQRTERGDSAVYLCASSSRGERDTQYFGPGTRLTVL.

The genes are TRBV4-3 and TRBJ2-1, with 7 bases identical to TRBD2. Looked up from germline, CDR1 is LGHNA and CDR2 is YSLEER. The length of the CDR3 is 16 residues. The V gene end was trimmed by 1 base and the J gene end by 8 bases; junction bases not matched to a gene: 11. In DNA, the CDR3 is TGCGCCAGCAGCCAAGTTCTAGCGGACCCCGGTGATGAGCAGTTCTTC. This codes for CASSQVLADPGDEQFF.

This clonotype was counted many times. The chain links TRBV5-6 to TRBJ1-1; D remains unclear. Per germline, CDR1 SGHDT and CDR2 YYEEEE. The CDR3 has 14 amino acids. With 5 bases removed from V and 3 bases from J, the gap between germline ends came to 14 bases. The CDR3 loop reads CASSTLMGYTEAFF. CDR3 DNA: TGTGCCAGCAGTACGCTTATGGGGTACACTGAAGCTTTCTTT.

CDR3 nucleotides: TGCGCCAGCAGCCAAGGGGACAGGGCGGCAGATACGCAGTATTTT. Protein sequence: CASSQGDRAADTQYF. The chain recombines TRBV5-1 with TRBJ2-3, with 9 bases aligning to TRBD1. V lost 4 bases to trimming and J lost 4 bases; unmatched junction nucleotides: 7. Germline CDR1 and CDR2: SGHRS and YFSETQ. This CDR3 has 15 amino acids.

The genes are TRBV28 and TRBJ2-1; D not certain. CDR3 size: 14 residues. CDR1 is MDHEN, CDR2 SYDVKM, per germline. Trimming left V 10 bases short and J 7 bases short, with 20 bases between. CDR3 DNA: TGTGCCATGGGCCCCGGGCTCGCCCGAAATGAGCAGTTCTTC. Amino acids: CAMGPGLARNEQFF.

In its sample, this clonotype was seen a few times. The chain combines TRBV20-1 with TRBJ2-1; 10 bases map to TRBD2. Germline V gives CDR1 DFQATT, CDR2 SNEGSKA (reference sequence). The ends lost 3 bases at V and 9 bases at J; junction bases unmatched: 11. CDR3 size: 15 residues. CDR3 region: CSASPLAGAGSEQFF. DNA of the CDR3: TGCAGTGCTAGTCCCCTAGCGGGAGCCGGGTCTGAGCAGTTCTTC.

This clonotype was counted a few times. CDR3 amino acids: CSARDLLGGGSYEQYF. DNA for the CDR3: TGCAGTGCTAGAGATCTGTTGGGGGGGGGATCCTACGAGCAGTACTTC. The V gene is TRBV20-1, the J gene TRBJ2-7; 7 bases are shared with TRBD2. CDR1 is DFQATT, CDR2 SNEGSKA, per germline (reference sequence). The CDR3 totals 16 residues. V lost 0 bases to trimming and J lost 1 base; unmatched junction nucleotides: 9.